This TCR beta chain was sequenced during a study of CD8+CD57+ T cells in acquired aplastic anemia. Study-wide background: Sorted CD4+ and CD8+ cell DNA averaged 3.2 ug. Among healthy donors, CD4+ cells averaged roughly 9.8 million reads.

Germline values: CDR1 KGHSY, CDR2 FQNENV. V gave up 0 bases and J gave up 6 bases, with 9 bases separating them. The CDR3 sequence is 14 residues long. Study conclusions and caveats: It was found that some 30 CD8+ CDR3 sequences were shared between patients and controls.

This clonotype appeared many times. Antigen: not known. TCR beta VDJ and CDR3 were profiled, and genomic DNA was the template. TCRdb reanalysed the reads using MiXCR and keeps one entry per CDR3 protein. The sample yields about 220,000 distinct CDR3 sequences, about 37% seen once. The material sequenced was sorted CD4+, CD8+, or CD8+CD57+ T cells (not recorded which) from PBMCs. The chain carries TRBV16 and TRBJ1-5, with a possible D match to TRBD1 (5 bases). The clonotype was recovered from a human donor in good health, serving as a control. CDR3 coding DNA: TGTGCCAGCAGCCAATCGGGACCTAGTCAGCCCCAGCATTTT. Its protein product is CASSQSGPSQPQHF.